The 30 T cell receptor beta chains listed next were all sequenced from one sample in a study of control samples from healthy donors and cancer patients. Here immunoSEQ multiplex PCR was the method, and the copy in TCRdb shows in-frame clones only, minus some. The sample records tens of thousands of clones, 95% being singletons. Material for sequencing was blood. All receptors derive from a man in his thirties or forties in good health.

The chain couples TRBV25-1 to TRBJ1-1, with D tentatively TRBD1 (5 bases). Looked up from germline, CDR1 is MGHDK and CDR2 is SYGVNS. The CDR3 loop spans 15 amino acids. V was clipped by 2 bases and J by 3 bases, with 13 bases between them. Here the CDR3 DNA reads TGTGCCAGCAGTGAAGTAGACAGTTTGTACACTGAAGCTTTCTTT. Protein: CASSEVDSLYTEAFF.

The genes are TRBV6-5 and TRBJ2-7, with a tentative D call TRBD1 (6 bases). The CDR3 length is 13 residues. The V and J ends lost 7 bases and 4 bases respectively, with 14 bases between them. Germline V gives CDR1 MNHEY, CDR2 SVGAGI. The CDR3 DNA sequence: TGTGCCAGCAAGAGGGGGACATCATACGAGCAGTACTTC. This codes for CASKRGTSYEQYF.

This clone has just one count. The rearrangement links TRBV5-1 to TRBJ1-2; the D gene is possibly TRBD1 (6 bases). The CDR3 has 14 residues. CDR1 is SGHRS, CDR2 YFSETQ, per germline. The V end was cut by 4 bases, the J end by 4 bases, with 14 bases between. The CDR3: CASSPDRNRYGYTF. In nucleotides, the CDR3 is TGCGCCAGCAGCCCCGACAGGAATCGCTATGGCTACACCTTC.

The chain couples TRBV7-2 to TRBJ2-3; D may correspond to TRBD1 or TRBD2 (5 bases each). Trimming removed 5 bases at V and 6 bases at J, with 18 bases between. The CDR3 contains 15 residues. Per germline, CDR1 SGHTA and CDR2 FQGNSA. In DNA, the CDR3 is TGTGCCAGCAGCACTCAGGGAGCGCTATCGGATACGCAGTATTTT. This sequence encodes CASSTQGALSDTQYF.

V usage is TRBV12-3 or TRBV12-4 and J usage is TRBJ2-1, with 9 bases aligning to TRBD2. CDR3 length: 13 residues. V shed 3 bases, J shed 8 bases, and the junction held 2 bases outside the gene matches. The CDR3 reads CASSLGLAYEQFF. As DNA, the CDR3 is TGTGCCAGCAGTTTGGGACTAGCATATGAGCAGTTCTTC.

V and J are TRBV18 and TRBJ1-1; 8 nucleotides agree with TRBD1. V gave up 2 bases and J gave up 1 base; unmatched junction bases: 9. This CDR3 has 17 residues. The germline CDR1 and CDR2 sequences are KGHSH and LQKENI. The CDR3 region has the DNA TGTGCCAGCTCACCAAGTCAGGGGGCTGACTGGAACACTGAAGCTTTCTTT. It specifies CASSPSQGADWNTEAFF.

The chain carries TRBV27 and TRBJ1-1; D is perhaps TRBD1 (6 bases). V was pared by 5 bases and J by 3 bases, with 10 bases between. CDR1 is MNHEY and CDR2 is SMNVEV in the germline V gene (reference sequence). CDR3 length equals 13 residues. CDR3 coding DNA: TGTGCCAGCAGTAGGACAGTGGACACTGAAGCTTTCTTT. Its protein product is CASSRTVDTEAFF.

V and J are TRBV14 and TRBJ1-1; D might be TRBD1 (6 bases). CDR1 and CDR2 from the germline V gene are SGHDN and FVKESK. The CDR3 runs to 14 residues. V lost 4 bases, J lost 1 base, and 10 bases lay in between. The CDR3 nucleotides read TGTGCCAGCAGCCCCCGGGGGGCGAACACTGAAGCTTTCTTT. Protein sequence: CASSPRGANTEAFF.

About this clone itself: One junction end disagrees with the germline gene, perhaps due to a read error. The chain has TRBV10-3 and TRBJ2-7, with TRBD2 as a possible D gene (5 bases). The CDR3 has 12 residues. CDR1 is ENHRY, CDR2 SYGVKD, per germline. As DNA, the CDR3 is TGTGCCATCAGTGTGGGGAAAACTGGACTGTTATTC. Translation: CAISVGKTGLLF.

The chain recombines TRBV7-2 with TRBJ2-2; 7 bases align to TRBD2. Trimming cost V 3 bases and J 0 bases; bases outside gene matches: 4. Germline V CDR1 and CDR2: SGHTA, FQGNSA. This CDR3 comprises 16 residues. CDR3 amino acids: CASSFSGTTNTGELFF. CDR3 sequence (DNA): TGTGCCAGCAGCTTCTCCGGGACTACGAACACCGGGGAGCTGTTTTTT.

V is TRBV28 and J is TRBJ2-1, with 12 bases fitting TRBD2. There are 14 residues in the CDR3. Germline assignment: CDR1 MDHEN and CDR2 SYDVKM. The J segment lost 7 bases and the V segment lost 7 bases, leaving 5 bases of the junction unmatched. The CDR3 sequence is CASILAGGGNEQFF. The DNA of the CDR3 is TGTGCCAGCATCCTAGCGGGAGGGGGAAATGAGCAGTTCTTC. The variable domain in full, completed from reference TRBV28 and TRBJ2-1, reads DVKVTQSSRYLVKRTGEKVFLECVQDMDHENMFWYRQDPGLGLRLIYFSYDVKMKEKGDIPEGYSVSREKKERFSLILESASTNQTSMYLCASILAGGGNEQFFGPGTRLTVL.

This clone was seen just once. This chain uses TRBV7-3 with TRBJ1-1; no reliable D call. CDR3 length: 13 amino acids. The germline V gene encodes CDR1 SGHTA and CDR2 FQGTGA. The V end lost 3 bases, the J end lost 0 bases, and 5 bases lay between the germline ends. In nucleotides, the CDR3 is TGTGCCAGCAGCTTGGGGATGAACACTGAAGCTTTCTTT. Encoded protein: CASSLGMNTEAFF.

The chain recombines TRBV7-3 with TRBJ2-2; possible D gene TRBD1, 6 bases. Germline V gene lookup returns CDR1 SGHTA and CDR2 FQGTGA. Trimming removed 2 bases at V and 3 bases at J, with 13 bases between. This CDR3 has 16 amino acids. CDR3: CASSLGSGVDTGELFF. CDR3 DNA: TGTGCCAGCAGCTTAGGCTCAGGGGTAGACACCGGGGAGCTGTTTTTT. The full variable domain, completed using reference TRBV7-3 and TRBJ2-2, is GAGVSQTPSNKVTEKGKYVELRCDPISGHTALYWYRQSLGQGPEFLIYFQGTGAADDSGLPNDRFFAVRPEGSVSTLKIQRTERGDSAVYLCASSLGSGVDTGELFFGEGSRLTVL.

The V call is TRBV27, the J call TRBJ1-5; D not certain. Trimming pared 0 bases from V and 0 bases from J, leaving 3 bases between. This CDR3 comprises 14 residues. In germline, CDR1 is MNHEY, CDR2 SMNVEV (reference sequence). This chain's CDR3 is CASSLSYSNQPQHF. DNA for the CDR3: TGTGCCAGCAGTTTATCGTATAGCAATCAGCCCCAGCATTTT.

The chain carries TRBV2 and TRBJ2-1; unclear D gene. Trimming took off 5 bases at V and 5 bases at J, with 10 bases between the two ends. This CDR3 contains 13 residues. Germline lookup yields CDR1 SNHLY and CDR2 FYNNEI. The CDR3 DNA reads TGTGCCAGCAGTCAGACTCTCCACAATGAGCAGTTCTTC. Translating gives CASSQTLHNEQFF.

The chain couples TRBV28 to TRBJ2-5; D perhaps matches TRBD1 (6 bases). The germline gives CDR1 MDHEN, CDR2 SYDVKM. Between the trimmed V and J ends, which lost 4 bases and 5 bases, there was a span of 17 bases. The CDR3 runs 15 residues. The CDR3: CASSSPTGPKETQYF. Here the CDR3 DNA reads TGTGCCAGCAGTTCCCCGACAGGACCAAAGGAGACCCAGTACTTC.

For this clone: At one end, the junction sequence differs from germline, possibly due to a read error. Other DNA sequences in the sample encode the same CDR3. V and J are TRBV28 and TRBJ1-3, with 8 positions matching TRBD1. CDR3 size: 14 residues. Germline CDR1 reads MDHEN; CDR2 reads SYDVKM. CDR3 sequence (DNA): TGTGCTAGCAGGGGGCCAGGGACGGGAAACACCATATATTTT. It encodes CASRGPGTGNTIYF.

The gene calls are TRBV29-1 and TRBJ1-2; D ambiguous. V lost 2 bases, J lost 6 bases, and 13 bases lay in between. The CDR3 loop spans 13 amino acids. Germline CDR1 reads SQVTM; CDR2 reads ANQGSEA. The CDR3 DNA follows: TGCAGCGTTGAAAAAACGGGGTGGCATGGCTACACCTTC. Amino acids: CSVEKTGWHGYTF.

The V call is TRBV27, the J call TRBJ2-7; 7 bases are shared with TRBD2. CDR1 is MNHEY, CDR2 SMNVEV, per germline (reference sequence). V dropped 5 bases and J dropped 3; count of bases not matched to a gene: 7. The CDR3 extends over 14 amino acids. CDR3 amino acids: CASSQGLRFYEQYF. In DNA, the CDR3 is TGTGCCAGCAGTCAGGGACTACGGTTCTACGAGCAGTACTTC.

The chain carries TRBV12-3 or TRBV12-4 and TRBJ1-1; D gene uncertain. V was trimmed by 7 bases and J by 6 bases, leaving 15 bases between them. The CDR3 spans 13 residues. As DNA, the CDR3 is TGTGCCAGCAACCGACGGGCAATATCTGAAGCTTTCTTT. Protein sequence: CASNRRAISEAFF.

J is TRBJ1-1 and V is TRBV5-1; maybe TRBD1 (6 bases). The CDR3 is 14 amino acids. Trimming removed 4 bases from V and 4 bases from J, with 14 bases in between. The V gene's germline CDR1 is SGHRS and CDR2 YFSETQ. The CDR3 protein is CASSGGGPSTEAFF. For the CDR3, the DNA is TGCGCCAGCAGCGGCGGGGGCCCGAGCACTGAAGCTTTCTTT.

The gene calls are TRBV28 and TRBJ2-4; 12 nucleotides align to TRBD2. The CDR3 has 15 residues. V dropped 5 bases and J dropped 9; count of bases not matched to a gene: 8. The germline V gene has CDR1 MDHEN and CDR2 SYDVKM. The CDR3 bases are TGTGCCAGCAGTGGACTAGCGGGATTGATTGCCATTCAGTACTTC. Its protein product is CASSGLAGLIAIQYF.

CDR3 loop: CASSVVSSGGNEQFF. The CDR3 nucleotides are TGTGCCAGCAGCGTAGTCTCTAGCGGGGGCAATGAGCAGTTCTTC. The rearrangement uses TRBV9 and TRBJ2-1, with 10 bases aligning to TRBD2. The ends lost 0 bases at V and 6 bases at J; junction bases unmatched: 3. The CDR3 consists of 15 residues. Germline CDR1 reads SGDLS; CDR2 reads YYNGEE.

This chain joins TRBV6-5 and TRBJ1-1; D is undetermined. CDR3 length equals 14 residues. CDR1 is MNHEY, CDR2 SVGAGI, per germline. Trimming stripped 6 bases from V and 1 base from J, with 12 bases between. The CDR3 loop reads CASSPGPQNTEAFF. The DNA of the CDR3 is TGTGCCAGCAGCCCCGGACCGCAGAACACTGAAGCTTTCTTT.

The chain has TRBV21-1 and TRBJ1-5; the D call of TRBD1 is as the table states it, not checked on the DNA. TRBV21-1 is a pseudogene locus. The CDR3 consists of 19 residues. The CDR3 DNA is TGTGCCAGCAGCAGGAACGGGGGACAGGGATCGGGAAGCAATCAGCCCCAGCATTTT. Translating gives CASSRNGGQGSGSNQPQHF.

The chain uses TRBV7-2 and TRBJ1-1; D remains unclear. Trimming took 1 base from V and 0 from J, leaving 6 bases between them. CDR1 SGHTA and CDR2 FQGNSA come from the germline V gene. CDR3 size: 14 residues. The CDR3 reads CASSLEYMNTEAFF. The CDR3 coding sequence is TGTGCCAGCAGCTTAGAATATATGAACACTGAAGCTTTCTTT.

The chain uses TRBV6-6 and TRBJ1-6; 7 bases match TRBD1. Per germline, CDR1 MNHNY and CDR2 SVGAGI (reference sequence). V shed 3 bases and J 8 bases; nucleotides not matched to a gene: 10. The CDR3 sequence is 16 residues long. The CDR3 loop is CASSYYLGGPDSPLHF. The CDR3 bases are TGTGCCAGCAGTTATTACCTAGGGGGCCCCGATTCACCCCTCCACTTT.

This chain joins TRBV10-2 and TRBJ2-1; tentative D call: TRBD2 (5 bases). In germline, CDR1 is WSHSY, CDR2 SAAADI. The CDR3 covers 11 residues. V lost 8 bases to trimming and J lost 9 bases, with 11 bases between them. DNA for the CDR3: TGCGCCAGCTTCTCCGCGGGTGAGCAGTTCTTC. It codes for CASFSAGEQFF.

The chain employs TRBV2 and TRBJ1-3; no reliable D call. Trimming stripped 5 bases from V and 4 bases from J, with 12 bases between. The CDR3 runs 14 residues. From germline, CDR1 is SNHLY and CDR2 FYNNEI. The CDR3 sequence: CASSIRDGGNTIYF. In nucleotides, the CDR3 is TGTGCCAGCAGTATCCGCGACGGAGGAAACACCATATATTTT.

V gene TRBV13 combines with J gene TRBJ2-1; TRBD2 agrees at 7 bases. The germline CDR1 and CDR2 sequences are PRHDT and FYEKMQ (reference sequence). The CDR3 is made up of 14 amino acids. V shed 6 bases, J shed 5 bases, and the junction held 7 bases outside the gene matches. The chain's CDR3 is CASRRGFGNNEQFF. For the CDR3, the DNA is TGTGCCAGCAGGCGGGGGTTCGGGAACAATGAGCAGTTCTTC.